This T cell receptor (beta chain) was retrieved from a study of blood T cells in healthy people across ages (dated by TCRdb to between 2015 and 2016). Turning to the overall study: Template switching captured roughly one uniquely barcoded TCR beta cDNA molecule per two T cells in model experiments. The study measured age-related changes in TCR beta repertoire diversity using deep sequencing normalized with unique cDNA molecular identifiers. Donors were grouped into four age groups: young (average approximately 16 years), middle-aged (less than 40), aged (around 60) and long-lived (approximately 81). The study analyzed two additional independent replicas of 1 million unique cDNA reads from the same blood draw for two donors, one aged 18 to 29 and one aged 80 or older. The paper's findings and limits, for the study overall: Compared with the aged group, the long-lived group had more naive CD4+ T cells, fewer expanded clones and increased TCR diversity, a pattern suggesting age selection. Because profiling used bulk unsorted PBMCs, naive and antigen-experienced compartments could not be compared conclusively. The CMV infection status of donors was not known, potentially confounding age-related changes in expanded clonotypes. Estimates of total diversity based on one million sequenced T cells were considered lower bounds and underestimates. As age increased, observed TCR beta diversity per million T cells dropped in a roughly linear way, and a significant reduction was already evident by age about 40. Observed TCR beta diversity correlated strongly with the percentage of naive T cells measured by flow cytometry.

About this clonotype itself: Its antigen is not yet known. It has no much larger one-base neighbor in the sample; base qualities were not kept.

Libraries were constructed by 5' RACE. The run used an Illumina HiSeq 2500. A second PCR of about 6 to 11 cycles was performed with a sample-barcoded 5' primer and a J-beta primer mix. Each TCR beta cDNA molecule received a unique molecular identifier from a template-switch 5' adaptor carrying 12 random nucleotides. Each sample yielded at least 2.5 million CDR3-containing paired-end reads. The Mint cDNA synthesis kit, primed by a TRBC-specific oligonucleotide, was used to synthesize first-strand cDNA from all RNA. Following uracil-DNA glycosylase treatment, all cDNA underwent a first 18-cycle PCR with the universal primers M1SS and BC2_uni_R. The paper's data handling went like this. Normalization of each sample was performed by random selection of 1 million high-quality reads, each carrying a distinct molecular identifier. Reads with shared molecular identifiers were discarded instead of being binned into consensus sequences. MiTCR, with a Q25 quality threshold and the strictest error-elimination algorithm, was used for CDR3 identification, clonotype clustering and error correction. A nonparametric unseen species model with Euler transformation was used to estimate lower-bound total TCR beta diversity. The public reads were run again by TCRdb, first through fastp at Q25 and then through MiXCR, and only productive beta chains were kept. Under each unique CDR3 protein, matching rows form one entry showing the most common genes and DNA. These V and J calls are TCRdb output, not the study's own analysis. The sample table holds 750,000 to 950,000 distinct CDR3 sequences, of which 25% to 30% were seen once. Of the sample, 10% falls within the top ten clones.

Donors were 30 to 45 systemically healthy Caucasian individuals from Russia aged roughly 6 to 100 years. Ten milliliters of peripheral blood were drawn from each donor into EDTA-treated Vacutainer tubes. Ficoll-Paque density-gradient centrifugation was used to isolate PBMCs, with at least 6.5 million per sample. Trizol reagent was used to extract total RNA from PBMCs, with at least 5 micrograms per sample. For every donor, flow cytometry on a PBMC aliquot measured the percentage of naive CD45RAhigh/CD27high T cells. Via the germline V gene, CDR1 is SGHVS and CDR2 FQNEAQ. From its cysteine to its phenylalanine, the CDR3 spans 13 amino acids. Kept here is only the CDR3 DNA, which spans 39 bases and is read in frame from base 1. The sample was also linked to a second study, of T cells of mothers and their children. As described in the second report: Nine systemically healthy Caucasian individuals, comprising three mothers and their six children, were included as donors. cDNA synthesis consumed the entire amount of extracted RNA, loaded at 1.5 ug RNA in each 15 ul reaction. In the second PCR, the M1S primer introduced both the sample barcodes and 2-4 random nucleotides. Over 8.5 million TCR beta CDR3 reads came from each mother, compared with several million reads from each child. Thymic selection similarly shapes TCR recombination output in related and unrelated pairs, with minor effect from inherited differences. Normalized repertoire overlap was always slightly but never significantly higher in related than unrelated mother-child pairs. Persistent microchimeric T cell clones were not detected, at a sensitivity of about 90 clones per million clonotypes. In the study, deep NGS was used to compare the TCR beta repertoires of mothers and children, and features distinguishing related mother-child pairs from unrelated individuals were sought. The mean age was about 40 +/- 4 years for the mothers and about 10 +/- 4 years for the children. After adapter ligation with NEBNext reagents, the libraries were sequenced on Illumina HiSeq 2000 with 100+100 nt paired-end reads. To prevent cross-contamination, the mother and child libraries were prepared a month apart and were sequenced in separate runs. For each donor, between about 500,000 and 2,000,000 distinct TCR beta clonotypes were identified. Naive TCR beta clonotypes were estimated from low-frequency clonotypes matched to each donor's FACS-determined naive share, without sorting.

The clonotype was recovered from a woman between 40 and 55 years old in good health. The sample taken for sequencing was blood. Rearrangement joined TRBV7-8 to TRBJ2-4, with no confident D gene call. The DNA end is more similar to TRBJ2-5, so the J call may be wrong. The DNA sequence reads TGTGCCAGCAGCGTTACCGGGCGGGAGACCCAGTACTTC. It translates as CASSVTGRETQYF.